This note documents a single T cell receptor (beta chain) sequence. This sample was taken from a study of blood T cells in healthy people across ages. CDR3 length equals 15 residues. The V and J ends lost 7 bases and 1 base, in that order; junction bases with no gene match: 6. Germline V gives CDR1 KGHDR, CDR2 SFDVKD. It was with a sample-barcoded 5' primer and a J-beta primer mix that a second PCR of roughly 7 to 11 cycles was run. TCRdb analysed the 5' RACE reads with MiXCR anew, one entry per CDR3 protein. The data show about 2 million distinct CDR3 sequences, less than 50% seen once. This clonotype originated in a woman in her 40s in good health. Sample: blood. The rearrangement joins TRBV24-1 to TRBJ2-1, with 7 bases that match TRBD1. In nucleotides, the CDR3 is TGTGCCACCAGCCCAAGGGACAGTTCCTACAATGAGCAGTTCTTC. Translated: CATSPRDSSYNEQFF.